A single sample is the source of the 3 T cell receptor beta chains below, sequenced in a study of precursors of human CD4 cytotoxic T cells. Sorted CD4+ central memory, effector memory, IL-7R-high TEMRA and IL-7R-negative TEMRA cells underwent bulk UMI sequencing. TCRdb fed the reads into MiXCR, producing one record per CDR3 protein. This table holds some 500 distinct CDR3 sequences, 21% found once. Source material: memory CD4+ T cells from blood (PBMCs). The receptors shown here come from a human donor in good health.

The gene calls are TRBV12-5 and TRBJ1-5; no clear D gene. Germline CDR1 LGHNT, CDR2 FRNRAP. CDR3 length equals 14 residues. The ends were cut back, 0 bases at V and 4 bases at J, with 7 bases in the middle. CDR3 bases: TGTGCTAGTGGTTTGGTGAGCCCAAATCAGCCCCAGCATTTT. It translates to CASGLVSPNQPQHF.

The genes are TRBV11-2 and TRBJ2-4; 15 bases agree with TRBD2. Germline V gene data show CDR1 as SGHAT and CDR2 as FQNNGV. Unmatched junction bases numbered 2, after V lost 1 base and J lost 13 bases. The CDR3 length is 14 residues. CDR3: CASSLGTSGGGQYF. The CDR3 DNA reads as TGTGCCAGCAGCTTAGGGACTAGCGGGGGGGGACAGTACTTC.

Note on this clonotype: This clone may be a read error of a much larger clone one base away. This chain connects TRBV20-1 to TRBJ1-4; TRBD1 matches at 8 bases. CDR3 length: 12 residues. Germline assignment: CDR1 DFQATT and CDR2 SNEGSKA (reference sequence). CDR3 sequence reads: CSAQGAKEKLFF. CDR3 in DNA: TGCAGTGCTCAGGGGGCTAAGGAAAAACTGTTTTTT.